This is a list of T cell receptor beta chains from one sample in a study of cytomegalovirus exposure and HLA in healthy donors. This table comes from immunoSEQ multiplex PCR, and its TCRdb copy is limited to in-frame clones, with some not included. Of 150,000 to 200,000 clones listed, 65% to 85% are singletons. The sample consisted of PBMCs. Every receptor here comes from a woman aged 45 to 65 in good health and CMV-seropositive. Both conserved end residues are part of each CDR3. The D gene is left open where the match is weak. Clone size is stated in some rows and not others, as once, few, many or a class when expanded.

TRBJ2-5 - TRBV7-3 - CASSLSGRQETQYF TGTGCCAGCAGCTTATCAGGCCGCCAAGAGACCCAGTACTTC
TRBJ2-7 - TRBV27 - CASSPPGGVGDEQYF TGTGCCAGCAGTCCACCGGGGGGCGTTGGAGACGAGCAGTACTTC
TRBJ2-1 - TRBV9 TRBD2 CASSSSAGATYNEQFF TGTGCCAGCAGTTCATCAGCGGGAGCTACCTACAATGAGCAGTTCTTC
TRBJ1-1 - TRBV30 TRBD1 CAWGQGARTEAFF TGTGCCTGGGGTCAGGGGGCGCGAACTGAAGCTTTCTTT
TRBJ2-3 few TRBV5-1 - CASTPLPSTDTQYF TGCGCCAGCACCCCACTACCCAGCACAGATACGCAGTATTTT
TRBJ1-6 - TRBV5-4 - CASSLWTGGFSPLHF TGTGCCAGCAGTCTCTGGACGGGGGGTTTTTCACCCCTCCACTTT
TRBJ2-7 - TRBV6-5 TRBD1 CASSFDRGYEQYF TGTGCCAGCAGTTTCGACAGGGGTTACGAGCAGTACTTC
TRBJ2-3 - TRBV29-1 - CSVARGLGTDTQYF TGCAGCGTTGCACGGGGGTTGGGCACAGATACGCAGTATTTT
TRBJ2-1 - TRBV29-1 TRBD2 CSAGTSYNEQFF TGCAGCGCAGGGACTAGTTATAATGAGCAGTTCTTC
TRBJ1-2 few TRBV5-6 - CASSLWFGQNYGYTF TGTGCCAGCAGCTTGTGGTTTGGGCAGAACTATGGCTACACCTTC
TRBJ1-6 few TRBV4-1 TRBD1 CASSQGLPRGKVSPLHF TGCGCCAGCAGCCAGGGCCTTCCCAGGGGGAAGGTTTCACCCCTCCACTTT
TRBJ1-1 - TRBV7-8 - CASSLAPLWGDRPGNTEAFF TGTGCCAGCAGCTTAGCGCCATTATGGGGGGACCGTCCCGGGAACACTGAAGCTTTCTTT
TRBJ1-1 few TRBV5-1 - CASSTQGAVNTEAFF TGCGCCAGCAGCACCCAAGGGGCTGTGAACACTGAAGCTTTCTTT
TRBJ1-1 - TRBV5-1 - CASSLLQITEAFF TGCGCCAGCAGCTTACTACAAATCACTGAAGCTTTCTTT
TRBJ2-1 - TRBV5-6 - CASSLGAGLDRNEQFF TGTGCCAGCAGCTTGGGGGCAGGGCTAGATCGGAATGAGCAGTTCTTC
TRBJ1-6 few TRBV7-6 - CASSLSPRGSYNSPLHF TGTGCCAGCAGCTTATCCCCCAGGGGCTCCTATAATTCACCCCTCCACTTT
TRBJ2-1 - TRBV6-1 TRBD1 CASTFGTGRSHEQFF TGTGCCAGCACCTTCGGGACAGGGAGGTCTCATGAGCAGTTCTTC
TRBJ1-1 few TRBV5-4 - CASSTESKGGTEAFF TGTGCCAGCAGCACCGAGTCTAAAGGCGGCACTGAAGCTTTCTTT
TRBJ1-2 once TRBV28 TRBD1 CASSPDRANYGYTF TGTGCCAGCAGTCCCGACAGGGCTAACTATGGCTACACCTTC
TRBJ1-5 - TRBV19 - CASSPGGRVVVQPQHF TGTGCCAGTAGTCCGGGAGGAAGGGTAGTTGTTCAGCCCCAGCATTTT
TRBJ2-7 - TRBV9 TRBD1 CASSVDGTGSYEQYF TGTGCCAGCAGCGTAGATGGGACAGGATCCTACGAGCAGTACTTC
TRBJ1-2 - TRBV30 - CAWRLGTMGYTF TGTGCCTGGAGGTTAGGGACTATGGGCTACACCTTC
TRBJ1-2 - TRBV2 TRBD1 CASTRDSYGYTF TGTGCCAGCACCCGGGACAGCTATGGCTACACCTTC
TRBJ1-4 - TRBV15 - CATSRVVTNEKLFF TGTGCCACCAGCAGAGTCGTTACTAATGAAAAACTGTTTTTT
TRBJ2-3 - TRBV6-6 - CASSYSASSSTDTQYF TGTGCCAGCAGTTACTCGGCCTCTTCTAGCACAGATACGCAGTATTTT
TRBJ1-1 - TRBV14 TRBD1 CASSHGTGKAFF TGTGCCAGCAGCCATGGGACAGGAAAAGCTTTCTTT
TRBJ1-6 once TRBV30 - CAWSGVRGSPLHF TGTGCCTGGAGTGGAGTCCGGGGGTCACCCCTCCACTTT
TRBJ1-1 - TRBV5-6 TRBD1 CASTVPGQGRGTEAFF TGTGCCAGCACCGTCCCGGGACAGGGAAGGGGCACTGAAGCTTTCTTT
TRBJ1-3 - TRBV7-9 - CASTPLGLRSGNTIYF TGTGCCAGCACCCCCCTCGGACTCCGCTCTGGAAACACCATATATTTT
TRBJ2-2 - TRBV9 TRBD2 CASSPRTSGAGELFF TGTGCCAGCAGCCCTCGGACTAGCGGGGCCGGGGAGCTGTTTTTT
TRBJ1-1 - TRBV5-5 - CASSFTDITEAFF TGTGCCAGCAGTTTTACTGACATCACTGAAGCTTTCTTT
TRBJ2-7 - TRBV9 - CASSVSGVESPYF TGTGCCAGCAGCGTGTCCGGAGTGGAATCGCCGTACTTC
TRBJ2-3 few TRBV2 TRBD2 CASGQGGTRGTDTQYF TGTGCCAGCGGGCAGGGAGGGACTAGGGGCACAGATACGCAGTATTTT
TRBJ2-7 - TRBV5-6 TRBD1 CASSPGTGVGEQYF TGTGCCAGCAGCCCCGGGACAGGGGTCGGGGAGCAGTACTTC
TRBJ1-5 - TRBV19 - CASSKNQYSNQPQHF TGTGCCAGTAGTAAGAACCAGTATAGCAATCAGCCCCAGCATTTT
TRBJ2-5 few TRBV4-1 - CASSPIRGQETQYF TGCGCCAGCAGCCCAATAAGGGGCCAAGAGACCCAGTACTTC
TRBJ1-1 - TRBV15 - CATSSERSREAFF TGTGCCACCAGCAGCGAGAGATCCCGTGAAGCTTTCTTT
TRBJ2-2 - TRBV9 TRBD1 CASSPSTGYTGELFF TGTGCCAGCAGCCCCTCGACAGGGTACACCGGGGAGCTGTTTTTT
TRBJ2-7 - TRBV28 TRBD2 CASSPLSSGGPYEQYF TGTGCCAGCAGTCCCCTTTCTAGCGGGGGGCCGTACGAGCAGTACTTC
TRBJ2-2 - TRBV21-1 - CASSNLTGELFF TGTGCCAGCAGCAATCTTACCGGGGAGCTGTTTTTT
TRBJ2-5 once TRBV20-1 - CSATGVTQYF TGCAGTGCTACCGGGGTGACCCAGTACTTC